This T cell receptor beta chain was identified in a study of technical replicates of blood from a few donors. CDR3 length: 12 residues. In germline, CDR1 is MGHRA, CDR2 YSYEKL. The V and J ends lost 4 bases and 4 bases respectively, with 5 bases between them. Here immunoSEQ multiplex PCR was the method, and the copy in TCRdb shows in-frame clones only, minus some. Here the sample spans around 100,000 clones, about 95% being singletons. The chain uses TRBV4-1 and TRBJ1-3; D is uncertain. Sequencing input: T cells isolated from PBMCs. The clonotype originates from a human donor in good health. CDR3 loop: CASSPTGNTIYF. The CDR3 bases are TGCGCCAGCAGCCCTACCGGAAACACCATATATTTT.